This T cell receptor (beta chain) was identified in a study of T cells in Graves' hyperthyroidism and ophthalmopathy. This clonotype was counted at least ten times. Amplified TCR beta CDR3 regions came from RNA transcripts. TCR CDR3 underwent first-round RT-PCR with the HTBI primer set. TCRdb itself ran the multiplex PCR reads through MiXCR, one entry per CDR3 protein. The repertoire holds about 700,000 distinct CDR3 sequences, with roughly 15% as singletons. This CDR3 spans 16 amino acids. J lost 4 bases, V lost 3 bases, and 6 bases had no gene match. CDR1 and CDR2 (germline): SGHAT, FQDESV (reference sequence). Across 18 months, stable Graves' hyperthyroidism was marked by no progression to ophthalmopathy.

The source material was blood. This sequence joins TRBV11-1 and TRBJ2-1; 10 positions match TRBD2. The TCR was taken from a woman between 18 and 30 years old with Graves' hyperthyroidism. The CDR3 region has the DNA TGTGCCAGCAGCTTCGCGGGACTAGCGTCTTACAATGAGCAGTTCTTC. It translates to CASSFAGLASYNEQFF.